This T cell receptor beta chain was observed in a study of blood T cell repertoires in COVID-19. Background on the study: T cells, B-cell-depleted T cells, or PBMCs provided the cDNA or gDNA that served as material.

Trimming cost V 3 bases and J 5 bases, with 19 bases left between them. This CDR3 comprises 15 residues. CDR1 and CDR2 (germline): DFQATT, SNEGSKA (reference sequence). Data came from immunoSEQ multiplex PCR; TCRdb stores just in-frame clones and leaves some out. The repertoire has fewer than 250,000 clones, roughly 90% of them found once; the top ten carry approximately 15%. The receptor was derived from a man aged 25 to 45 who had been exposed to COVID-19. The gene calls are TRBV20-1 and TRBJ1-2; D unclear. The sequencing input was PBMCs or T cells enriched from blood (not recorded which). The CDR3 protein is CSASRGPGTEYGYTF. The CDR3, as DNA: TGCAGTGCTAGTAGAGGTCCGGGTACGGAGTATGGCTACACCTTC.